One sample yielded the 8 T cell receptor beta chains listed below, sequenced in a study of T cells expressing NK-cell markers. TCRdb re-called the 5' RACE reads and gives one entry per CDR3 protein, without DNA. Here the sample table reports a few hundred thousand distinct CDR3 sequences. The specimen was blood T cells: a sorted CD56 or NKG2C T cell subset, CD4+ or CD8+ T cells, or bulk PBMC T cells (not recorded which). The receptor set was obtained from a woman aged 50 to 60 in good health.

The chain is built from TRBV3-1 and TRBJ2-7; absent DNA, TCRdb's TRBD2 call cannot be checked. This CDR3 contains 16 residues. CDR1 and CDR2 from the germline V gene are LGHDT and YNNKEL (reference sequence). CDR3: CASSQDAGGPWDEQYF.

The chain joins TRBV12-3 or TRBV12-4 to TRBJ2-3. This CDR3 has 12 amino acids. CDR3 region: CASSIYTDTQYF.

This sequence joins TRBV30 and TRBJ2-1; TCRdb picks TRBD2, but there is no DNA to check that call. CDR3 size: 15 residues. The germline gives CDR1 GTSNPN, CDR2 SVGIG (reference sequence). The CDR3 sequence is CAWRRGTSLVVEQFF.

V and J are TRBV19 and TRBJ2-5; the TRBD1 assignment by TCRdb is unverifiable without DNA. Germline-derived CDR1 and CDR2 are LNHDA and SQIVND (reference sequence). The CDR3 runs 13 residues. CDR3 residues: CASSWDNKETQYF.

The chain combines TRBV24-1 with TRBJ2-3; TCRdb's D gene call, TRBD1, goes unchecked for lack of DNA. Germline values: CDR1 KGHDR, CDR2 SFDVKD. This CDR3 comprises 13 residues. The chain's CDR3 is CANPGLATDTQYF.

The chain has TRBV3-1 and TRBJ1-5. Germline values: CDR1 LGHDT, CDR2 YNNKEL (reference sequence). CDR3 length: 13 amino acids. CDR3 loop: CASSQGEGQPQHF.

The CDR3 spells CASSEVDGAQYF. The V call is TRBV6-1, the J call TRBJ2-5. Germline V gene lookup returns CDR1 MNHNS and CDR2 SASEGT. The CDR3 spans 12 residues.

This chain joins TRBV20-1 and TRBJ2-7; TCRdb calls TRBD2, which cannot be checked without DNA. The CDR3 runs 16 residues. Germline CDR1 reads DFQATT; CDR2 reads SNEGSKA (reference sequence). CDR3 amino acids: CSARGGRLEPPYEQYF.